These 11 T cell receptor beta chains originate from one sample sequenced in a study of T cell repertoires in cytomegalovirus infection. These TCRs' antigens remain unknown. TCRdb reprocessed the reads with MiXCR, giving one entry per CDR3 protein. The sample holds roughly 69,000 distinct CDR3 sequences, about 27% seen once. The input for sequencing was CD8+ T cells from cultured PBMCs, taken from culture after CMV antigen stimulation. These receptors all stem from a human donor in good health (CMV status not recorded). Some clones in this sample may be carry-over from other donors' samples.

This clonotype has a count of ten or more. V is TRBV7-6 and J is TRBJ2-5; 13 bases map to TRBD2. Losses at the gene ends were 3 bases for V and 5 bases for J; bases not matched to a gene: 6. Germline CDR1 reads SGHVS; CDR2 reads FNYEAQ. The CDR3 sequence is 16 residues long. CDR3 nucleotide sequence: TGTGCCAGCAGCTTCGGACTAGCGGGAGTTTGGGAGACCCAGTACTTC. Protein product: CASSFGLAGVWETQYF.

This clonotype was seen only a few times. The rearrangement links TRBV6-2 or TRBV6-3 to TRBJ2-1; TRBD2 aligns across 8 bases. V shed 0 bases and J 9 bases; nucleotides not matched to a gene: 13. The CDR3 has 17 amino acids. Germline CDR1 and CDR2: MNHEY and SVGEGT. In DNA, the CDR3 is TGTGCCAGCAGTTACTCCTCCCGCCAGCGGGAGAGGGGTGAGCAGTTCTTC. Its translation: CASSYSSRQRERGEQFF.

CDR3 in DNA: TGTGCCAGCAGCGTCGTAATCTACAATGAGCAGTTCTTC. Translated: CASSVVIYNEQFF. V usage is TRBV4-2 and J usage is TRBJ2-1; D gene unclear. Germline CDR1 LGHNA, CDR2 YNFKEQ. CDR3 length equals 13 residues. Trimming stripped 5 bases from V and 3 bases from J, with 8 bases between.

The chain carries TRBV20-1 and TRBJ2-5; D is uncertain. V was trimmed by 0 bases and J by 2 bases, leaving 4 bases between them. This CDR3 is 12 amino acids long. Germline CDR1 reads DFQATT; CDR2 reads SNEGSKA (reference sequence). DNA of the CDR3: TGCAGTGCTAGAGACCGACAAGAGACCCAGTACTTC. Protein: CSARDRQETQYF.

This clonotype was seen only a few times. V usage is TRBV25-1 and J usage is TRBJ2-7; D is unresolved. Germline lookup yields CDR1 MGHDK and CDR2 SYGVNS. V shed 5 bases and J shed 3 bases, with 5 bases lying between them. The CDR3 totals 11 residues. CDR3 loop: CASSPLYEQYF. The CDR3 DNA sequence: TGTGCCAGCAGTCCCCTCTACGAGCAGTACTTC.

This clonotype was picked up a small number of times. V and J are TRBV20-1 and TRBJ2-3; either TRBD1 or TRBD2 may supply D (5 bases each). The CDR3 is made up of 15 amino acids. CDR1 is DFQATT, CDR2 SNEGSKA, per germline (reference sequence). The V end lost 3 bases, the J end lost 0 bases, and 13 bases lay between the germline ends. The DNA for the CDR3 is TGCAGTGCTAGGGGCCGGGACGTAAGCACAGATACGCAGTATTTT. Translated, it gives CSARGRDVSTDTQYF.

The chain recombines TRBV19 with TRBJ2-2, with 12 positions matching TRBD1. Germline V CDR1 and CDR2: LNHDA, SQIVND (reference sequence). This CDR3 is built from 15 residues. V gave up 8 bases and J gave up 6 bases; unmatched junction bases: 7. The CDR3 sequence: CASLWDRGLPGELFF. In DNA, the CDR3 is TGTGCCAGTTTGTGGGACAGGGGGCTTCCCGGGGAGCTGTTTTTT.

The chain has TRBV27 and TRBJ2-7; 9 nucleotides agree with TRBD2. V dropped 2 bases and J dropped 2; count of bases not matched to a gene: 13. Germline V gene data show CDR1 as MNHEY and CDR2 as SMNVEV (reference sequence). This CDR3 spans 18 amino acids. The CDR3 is CASSLAPPRTSATYEQYF. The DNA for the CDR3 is TGTGCCAGCAGTTTAGCGCCCCCCCGGACTAGCGCGACCTACGAGCAGTACTTC.

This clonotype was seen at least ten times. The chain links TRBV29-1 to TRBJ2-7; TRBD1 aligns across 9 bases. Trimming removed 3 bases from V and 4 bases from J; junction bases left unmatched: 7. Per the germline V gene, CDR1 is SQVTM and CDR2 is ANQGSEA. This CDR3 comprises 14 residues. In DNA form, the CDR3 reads TGCAGCGTTGACGAAACAGGGGGCGGTTACGAGCAGTACTTC. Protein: CSVDETGGGYEQYF.

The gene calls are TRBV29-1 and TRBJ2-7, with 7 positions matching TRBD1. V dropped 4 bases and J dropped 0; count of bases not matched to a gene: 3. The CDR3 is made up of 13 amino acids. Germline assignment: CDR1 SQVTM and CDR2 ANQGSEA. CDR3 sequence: CSVGGQISYEQYF. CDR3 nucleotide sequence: TGCAGCGTTGGGGGACAGATCTCCTACGAGCAGTACTTC.

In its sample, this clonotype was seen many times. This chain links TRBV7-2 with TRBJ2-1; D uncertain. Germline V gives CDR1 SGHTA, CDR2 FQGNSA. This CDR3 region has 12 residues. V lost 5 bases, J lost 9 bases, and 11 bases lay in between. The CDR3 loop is CASSLKSGEQFF. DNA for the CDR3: TGTGCCAGCAGCCTAAAGAGTGGTGAGCAGTTCTTC. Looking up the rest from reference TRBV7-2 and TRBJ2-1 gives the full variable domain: GAGVSQSPSNKVTEKGKDVELRCDPISGHTALYWYRQSLGQGLEFLIYFQGNSAPDKSGLPSDRFSAERTGGSVSTLTIQRTQQEDSAVYLCASSLKSGEQFFGPGTRLTVL.